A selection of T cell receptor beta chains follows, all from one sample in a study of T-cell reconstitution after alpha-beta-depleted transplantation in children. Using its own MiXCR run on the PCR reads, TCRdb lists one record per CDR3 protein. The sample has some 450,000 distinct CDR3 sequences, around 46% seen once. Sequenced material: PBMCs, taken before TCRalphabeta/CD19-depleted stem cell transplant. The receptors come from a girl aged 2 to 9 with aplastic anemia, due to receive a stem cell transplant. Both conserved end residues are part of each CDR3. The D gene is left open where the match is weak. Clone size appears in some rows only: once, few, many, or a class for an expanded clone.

CDR3 protein: CASSLGRIGNIQYF; CDR3 DNA: TGTGCCAGCAGCTTGGGCAGAATCGGAAACATTCAGTACTTC; D gene: NA; V gene: TRBV5-6; J gene: TRBJ2-4; clone size: NA
CDR3 protein: CASSLGNLGAHNEQFF; CDR3 DNA: TGTGCCAGCAGCTTGGGGAATCTGGGAGCCCACAATGAGCAGTTCTTC; D gene: NA; V gene: TRBV5-5; J gene: TRBJ2-1; clone size: few
CDR3 protein: CASSLDHQETQYF; CDR3 DNA: TGTGCCAGCAGTTTAGACCACCAAGAGACCCAGTACTTC; D gene: NA; V gene: TRBV12-3/TRBV12-4; J gene: TRBJ2-5; clone size: many
CDR3 protein: CASSRTGGSMNTEAFF; CDR3 DNA: TGTGCCAGCAGCCGGACAGGGGGGAGTATGAACACTGAAGCTTTCTTT; D gene: TRBD1; V gene: TRBV6-5; J gene: TRBJ1-1; clone size: NA
CDR3 protein: CASREGQKETQYF; CDR3 DNA: TGTGCCAGCAGGGAGGGACAGAAAGAGACCCAGTACTTC; D gene: NA; V gene: TRBV5-4; J gene: TRBJ2-5; clone size: NA
CDR3 protein: CASSLNQGVASDTQYF; CDR3 DNA: TGCGCCAGCAGCTTGAACCAGGGAGTAGCCTCAGATACGCAGTATTTT; D gene: NA; V gene: TRBV5-1; J gene: TRBJ2-3; clone size: many
CDR3 protein: CSAAPQISEKLFF; CDR3 DNA: TGCAGTGCCGCACCCCAGATTTCTGAAAAACTGTTTTTT; D gene: NA; V gene: TRBV20-1; J gene: TRBJ1-4; clone size: NA
CDR3 protein: CASSFITGGIYEQYF; CDR3 DNA: TGTGCCAGCAGTTTCATAACAGGGGGCATCTACGAGCAGTACTTC; D gene: TRBD1; V gene: TRBV7-2; J gene: TRBJ2-7; clone size: NA
CDR3 protein: CASSQDSGGNNSPLHF; CDR3 DNA: TGCGCCAGCAGCCAAGACTCAGGGGGCAATAATTCACCCCTCCACTTT; D gene: TRBD1; V gene: TRBV4-3; J gene: TRBJ1-6; clone size: many
CDR3 protein: CASRATPGSNQPQHF; CDR3 DNA: TGTGCCAGCAGGGCGACACCTGGTAGCAATCAGCCCCAGCATTTT; D gene: NA; V gene: TRBV28; J gene: TRBJ1-5; clone size: few
CDR3 protein: CSAPFFSRADEQYF; CDR3 DNA: TGCAGTGCTCCTTTTTTTTCCCGGGCTGACGAGCAGTACTTC; D gene: NA; V gene: TRBV20-1; J gene: TRBJ2-7; clone size: NA
CDR3 protein: CASSFLAENTEAFF; CDR3 DNA: TGTGCCAGCAGTTTTCTGGCAGAGAACACTGAAGCTTTCTTT; D gene: NA; V gene: TRBV12-3/TRBV12-4; J gene: TRBJ1-1; clone size: many
CDR3 protein: CASSPGTSGTVYNEQFF; CDR3 DNA: TGCGCCAGCAGCCCGGGGACTAGCGGGACTGTATACAATGAGCAGTTCTTC; D gene: TRBD2; V gene: TRBV5-1; J gene: TRBJ2-1; clone size: NA
CDR3 protein: CASSVQGSLEGNTIYF; CDR3 DNA: TGTGCCAGCAGCGTTCAAGGCTCCCTGGAAGGAAACACCATATATTTT; D gene: NA; V gene: TRBV9; J gene: TRBJ1-3; clone size: few
CDR3 protein: CSAQGPDTQYF; CDR3 DNA: TGCAGTGCACAGGGCCCAGATACGCAGTATTTT; D gene: NA; V gene: TRBV20-1; J gene: TRBJ2-3; clone size: many
CDR3 protein: CASRSYRENTEAFF; CDR3 DNA: TGTGCCAGCAGGAGCTACAGGGAGAACACTGAAGCTTTCTTT; D gene: NA; V gene: TRBV6-1; J gene: TRBJ1-1; clone size: NA
CDR3 protein: CASSQNLDRASYEQYF; CDR3 DNA: TGCGCCAGCAGCCAAAATCTGGACAGGGCGTCCTACGAGCAGTACTTC; D gene: TRBD1; V gene: TRBV4-1; J gene: TRBJ2-7; clone size: NA
CDR3 protein: CASSPPGQLEAFF; CDR3 DNA: TGTGCCAGCAGCCCCCCGGGACAACTTGAAGCTTTCTTT; D gene: NA; V gene: TRBV12-3/TRBV12-4; J gene: TRBJ1-1; clone size: NA
CDR3 protein: CASSLLAGGLADTQYF; CDR3 DNA: TGTGCCAGCAGCTTGTTAGCGGGAGGGCTGGCAGATACGCAGTATTTT; D gene: TRBD2; V gene: TRBV7-2; J gene: TRBJ2-3; clone size: few
CDR3 protein: CASSLAGFTGELFF; CDR3 DNA: TGTGCCAGCAGCTTAGCGGGTTTCACCGGGGAGCTGTTTTTT; D gene: NA; V gene: TRBV7-2; J gene: TRBJ2-2; clone size: many
CDR3 protein: CASSHRGGKLFF; CDR3 DNA: TGTGCCAGCAGTCACAGGGGGGGGAAACTGTTTTTT; D gene: TRBD1; V gene: TRBV5-5; J gene: TRBJ1-4; clone size: few
CDR3 protein: CSASAGTGSYEQYF; CDR3 DNA: TGCAGTGCTAGCGCCGGGACAGGATCCTACGAGCAGTACTTC; D gene: TRBD1; V gene: TRBV20-1; J gene: TRBJ2-7; clone size: NA
CDR3 protein: CASTPWGLGTEAFF; CDR3 DNA: TGTGCCAGCACCCCGTGGGGACTGGGCACTGAAGCTTTCTTT; D gene: NA; V gene: TRBV5-6; J gene: TRBJ1-1; clone size: many
CDR3 protein: CASSSGPHLATDTQYF; CDR3 DNA: TGTGCCAGCAGTTCCGGGCCCCACCTGGCCACAGATACGCAGTATTTT; D gene: NA; V gene: TRBV28; J gene: TRBJ2-3; clone size: NA
CDR3 protein: CASSDIAGENNEQFF; CDR3 DNA: TGTGCCAGCAGTGACATAGCGGGGGAGAACAATGAGCAGTTCTTC; D gene: TRBD2; V gene: TRBV6-4; J gene: TRBJ2-1; clone size: NA
CDR3 protein: CASSLSMDPNTEAFF; CDR3 DNA: TGTGCCAGCAGTTTATCGATGGACCCTAACACTGAAGCTTTCTTT; D gene: NA; V gene: TRBV28; J gene: TRBJ1-1; clone size: few
CDR3 protein: CSARAGPQETQYF; CDR3 DNA: TGCAGTGCTAGAGCCGGACCGCAAGAGACCCAGTACTTC; D gene: NA; V gene: TRBV20-1; J gene: TRBJ2-5; clone size: NA
CDR3 protein: CASSYGSPGDEQFF; CDR3 DNA: TGCGCCAGCAGCTACGGATCGCCTGGCGATGAGCAGTTCTTC; D gene: NA; V gene: TRBV5-1; J gene: TRBJ2-1; clone size: NA
CDR3 protein: CASSNPGTGGGYTF; CDR3 DNA: TGCGCCAGCAGCAACCCTGGAACAGGGGGCGGCTACACCTTC; D gene: TRBD1; V gene: TRBV5-1; J gene: TRBJ1-2; clone size: NA
CDR3 protein: CATQGDSNQPQHF; CDR3 DNA: TGTGCCACTCAAGGGGATAGCAATCAGCCCCAGCATTTT; D gene: NA; V gene: TRBV24-1; J gene: TRBJ1-5; clone size: few
CDR3 protein: CSASRVEYEQYF; CDR3 DNA: TGCAGTGCTAGTCGGGTCGAGTACGAGCAGTACTTC; D gene: NA; V gene: TRBV20-1; J gene: TRBJ2-7; clone size: NA
CDR3 protein: CASSLVRSGEQYF; CDR3 DNA: TGTGCCAGCAGTTTGGTCCGTTCGGGGGAGCAGTACTTC; D gene: NA; V gene: TRBV12-3/TRBV12-4; J gene: TRBJ2-7; clone size: few
CDR3 protein: CASSLLGGELIRTDTQYF; CDR3 DNA: TGTGCCAGCAGTTTACTCGGAGGGGAACTGATCCGCACAGATACGCAGTATTTT; D gene: NA; V gene: TRBV27; J gene: TRBJ2-3; clone size: NA
CDR3 protein: CASATSGGALEAFF; CDR3 DNA: TGTGCCAGCGCCACTTCAGGGGGAGCCCTTGAAGCTTTCTTT; D gene: TRBD1; V gene: TRBV6-1; J gene: TRBJ1-1; clone size: NA
CDR3 protein: CASSVDRPSGSEQFF; CDR3 DNA: TGTGCCAGCAGCGTAGATCGGCCTAGCGGAAGTGAGCAGTTCTTC; D gene: TRBD2; V gene: TRBV9; J gene: TRBJ2-1; clone size: few
CDR3 protein: CASSPPRDEKLFF; CDR3 DNA: TGTGCCAGCAGCCCACCCCGTGATGAAAAACTGTTTTTT; D gene: NA; V gene: TRBV9; J gene: TRBJ1-4; clone size: NA
CDR3 protein: CSAREYRLGSSYEQYF; CDR3 DNA: TGCAGTGCTAGAGAATATAGACTTGGGAGCTCCTACGAGCAGTACTTC; D gene: NA; V gene: TRBV20-1; J gene: TRBJ2-7; clone size: NA
CDR3 protein: CSVTGMNTEAFF; CDR3 DNA: TGCAGCGTGACAGGGATGAACACTGAAGCTTTCTTT; D gene: TRBD1; V gene: TRBV29-1; J gene: TRBJ1-1; clone size: few
CDR3 protein: CSANLPTGGGYEQYF; CDR3 DNA: TGCAGTGCCAACCTACCGACAGGGGGCGGATACGAGCAGTACTTC; D gene: TRBD1; V gene: TRBV20-1; J gene: TRBJ2-7; clone size: many
CDR3 protein: CASSSRGGQYGYTF; CDR3 DNA: TGTGCCAGCAGCTCCAGGGGGGGGCAATATGGCTACACCTTC; D gene: TRBD1; V gene: TRBV7-2; J gene: TRBJ1-2; clone size: NA
CDR3 protein: CASSLTSGRAAGEQFF; CDR3 DNA: TGTGCCAGCAGCCTGACTAGCGGGAGGGCCGCCGGTGAGCAGTTCTTC; D gene: TRBD2; V gene: TRBV25-1; J gene: TRBJ2-1; clone size: NA
CDR3 protein: CASSLGGSSQETQYF; CDR3 DNA: TGTGCCAGCAGCTTAGGGGGGAGTAGCCAAGAGACCCAGTACTTC; D gene: NA; V gene: TRBV5-4; J gene: TRBJ2-5; clone size: NA
CDR3 protein: CSAGGHNTDTQYF; CDR3 DNA: TGCAGTGCTGGGGGACACAATACAGATACGCAGTATTTT; D gene: NA; V gene: TRBV20-1; J gene: TRBJ2-3; clone size: many
CDR3 protein: CASSLATSGRRDEQFF; CDR3 DNA: TGTGCCAGCAGCTTAGCGACTAGCGGGAGGAGAGATGAGCAGTTCTTC; D gene: TRBD2; V gene: TRBV7-2; J gene: TRBJ2-1; clone size: NA
CDR3 protein: CASSLGTSGRASETQYF; CDR3 DNA: TGTGCCAGCAGTTTAGGGACTAGCGGGAGGGCCTCGGAGACCCAGTACTTC; D gene: TRBD2; V gene: TRBV12-3/TRBV12-4; J gene: TRBJ2-5; clone size: NA
CDR3 protein: CSARRQSRAYEQYF; CDR3 DNA: TGCAGTGCTAGAAGGCAGTCGAGAGCCTACGAGCAGTACTTC; D gene: NA; V gene: TRBV20-1; J gene: TRBJ2-7; clone size: many
CDR3 protein: CASSERYTDTQYF; CDR3 DNA: TGTGCCAGCAGCGAGCGATACACAGATACGCAGTATTTT; D gene: NA; V gene: TRBV6-1; J gene: TRBJ2-3; clone size: many
CDR3 protein: CSARSATGGPYEQYF; CDR3 DNA: TGCAGTGCTCGCTCCGCGACAGGGGGCCCCTACGAGCAGTACTTC; D gene: TRBD1; V gene: TRBV20-1; J gene: TRBJ2-7; clone size: few
CDR3 protein: CASRTSGSSYNEQFF; CDR3 DNA: TGTGCCAGCAGAACTAGCGGGAGCTCTTACAATGAGCAGTTCTTC; D gene: TRBD2; V gene: TRBV12-3/TRBV12-4; J gene: TRBJ2-1; clone size: many